This is a list of T cell receptor beta chains from one sample in a study of beta chain features in type 1 diabetes. Clones were sequenced by immunoSEQ multiplex PCR, and TCRdb holds only the in-frame ones, with some missing. The sample has approximately 340,000 clones, over 12% seen once. Source material: naive CD4+ T cells from blood. The source of these receptors is a woman younger than 30 in good health. Each CDR3 is given with its conserved first and last residue. A D gene is named only where the DNA matches it firmly. Not all rows give a size; the values are once, few, many and, for expanded clones, a class.

clone_size	v_call	d_call	j_call	cdr3_aa	cdr3_nt
.	TRBV23-1	.	TRBJ1-1	CASLSGTRNTEAFF	TGCGCCAGCCTCTCCGGGACAAGGAACACTGAAGCTTTCTTT
few	TRBV9	TRBD2	TRBJ2-3	CASSVTSGSDTDTQYF	TGTGCCAGCAGCGTAACTAGCGGGAGCGACACAGATACGCAGTATTTT
.	TRBV28	TRBD2	TRBJ2-1	CASNAPGTTSYNEQFF	TGTGCCAGCAACGCGCCCGGGACTACTTCCTACAATGAGCAGTTCTTC
once	TRBV7-3	.	TRBJ2-3	CASSLKGGLDTQYF	TGTGCCAGCAGCTTAAAAGGCGGGTTAGATACGCAGTATTTT
.	TRBV28	.	TRBJ2-7	CASSPQGSRHEQYF	TGTGCCAGCAGTCCCCAGGGTAGTAGGCACGAGCAGTACTTC
.	TRBV29-1	.	TRBJ1-2	CSSRDNGYTF	TGCAGCTCCCGGGACAATGGCTACACCTTC
.	TRBV4-2	TRBD2	TRBJ2-7	CASSQVGGGTYEQYF	TGTGCCAGCAGCCAAGTGGGCGGGGGTACCTACGAGCAGTACTTC
few	TRBV30	.	TRBJ1-2	CAWSELRSKPNYGYTF	TGTGCCTGGAGTGAGCTTCGGTCCAAGCCGAACTATGGCTACACCTTC
.	TRBV7-2	.	TRBJ2-5	CASSSFSDRETQYF	TGTGCCAGCAGCTCCTTTAGTGATCGGGAGACCCAGTACTTC
.	TRBV7-3	TRBD2	TRBJ2-1	CASSPGLARNEQFF	TGTGCCAGCAGCCCGGGACTAGCGAGGAATGAGCAGTTCTTC
.	TRBV4-1	TRBD1	TRBJ2-7	CASSQEPPGQGTYEQYF	TGCGCCAGCAGCCAAGAGCCCCCGGGACAGGGAACTTACGAGCAGTACTTC
.	TRBV5-1	TRBD1	TRBJ2-7	CASLAGTGGGEQYF	TGCGCCAGCCTGGCAGGGACAGGGGGCGGCGAGCAGTACTTC
few	TRBV15	.	TRBJ2-7	CATQGYYEQYF	TGTGCCACCCAGGGTTACTACGAGCAGTACTTC
few	TRBV4-3	.	TRBJ2-1	CASSHGSYGYNEQFF	TGCGCCAGCAGCCACGGTTCATATGGCTACAATGAGCAGTTCTTC
.	TRBV11-1	TRBD2	TRBJ2-1	CASSLQAGAWNEQFF	TGTGCCAGCAGCTTACAAGCGGGAGCTTGGAATGAGCAGTTCTTC
.	TRBV10-3	TRBD1	TRBJ2-7	CAISGPGQYYEQYF	TGTGCCATCAGTGGGCCGGGACAGTACTACGAGCAGTACTTC
.	TRBV20-1	.	TRBJ1-1	CSARGPGEAFF	TGCAGTGCTAGGGGTCCCGGGGAGGCTTTCTTT
few	TRBV30	TRBD1	TRBJ1-5	CAWSGRTGGAGQPQHF	TGTGCCTGGAGTGGTCGGACAGGGGGCGCAGGTCAGCCCCAGCATTTT
few	TRBV27	.	TRBJ2-1	CASSREWNEQFF	TGTGCCAGCAGTCGAGAATGGAATGAGCAGTTCTTC
.	TRBV30	.	TRBJ2-7	CAWSKGGYEQYF	TGTGCCTGGAGTAAGGGAGGCTACGAGCAGTACTTC
.	TRBV6-6	.	TRBJ2-5	CASSYGGSETQYF	TGTGCCAGCAGTTACGGAGGGTCGGAGACCCAGTACTTC
.	TRBV2	TRBD2	TRBJ2-7	CASRAGTSSYEQYF	TGTGCCAGCAGGGCCGGGACTAGCAGCTACGAGCAGTACTTC
few	TRBV19	TRBD1	TRBJ2-3	CASSGQGVGTDTQYF	TGTGCCAGTTCGGGACAGGGAGTCGGCACAGATACGCAGTATTTT
.	TRBV7-9	.	TRBJ2-7	CASSIPQRLYEQYF	TGTGCCAGCAGCATCCCCCAGCGCCTCTACGAGCAGTACTTC
.	TRBV29-1	.	TRBJ1-2	CSVGEGNYGYTF	TGCAGCGTTGGAGAGGGCAACTATGGCTACACCTTC
.	TRBV28	TRBD2	TRBJ2-1	CASRQAGGPYNEQFF	TGTGCCAGCAGGCAAGCGGGAGGGCCGTACAATGAGCAGTTCTTC
.	TRBV30	TRBD1	TRBJ2-4	CAWARTGTKNIQYF	TGTGCCTGGGCGCGGACAGGGACGAAAAACATTCAGTACTTC
.	TRBV7-2	TRBD2	TRBJ2-3	CASSLERGRARDTQYF	TGTGCCAGCAGCTTAGAGCGCGGGAGGGCAAGGGATACGCAGTATTTT
.	TRBV2	.	TRBJ1-5	CASRAAGASNQPQHF	TGTGCCAGCAGGGCCGCGGGGGCAAGCAATCAGCCCCAGCATTTT
few	TRBV29-1	.	TRBJ2-7	CSVHDRGEQYF	TGCAGCGTGCACGACAGAGGCGAGCAGTACTTC
.	TRBV5-1	TRBD2	TRBJ2-1	CASSSRLAGGVYEQFF	TGCGCCAGCAGCTCCCGACTAGCGGGAGGGGTCTATGAGCAGTTCTTC
few	TRBV5-1	TRBD2	TRBJ2-1	CASSPPKTSGHNEQFF	TGCGCCAGCAGCCCCCCGAAGACTAGCGGCCACAATGAGCAGTTCTTC
few	TRBV30	TRBD1	TRBJ1-1	CAWRTMGQGASAFF	TGTGCCTGGAGGACTATGGGACAGGGGGCTAGTGCTTTCTTT
few	TRBV2	TRBD1	TRBJ1-2	CASSWGQERNPYGYTF	TGTGCCAGCAGTTGGGGACAGGAAAGAAACCCCTATGGCTACACCTTC
.	TRBV5-1	TRBD1	TRBJ2-7	CASSLADRAYHEQYF	TGCGCCAGCAGCTTGGCTGACAGGGCTTACCACGAGCAGTACTTC
few	TRBV29-1	.	TRBJ1-1	CSVREPIPNTEAFF	TGCAGCGTGCGGGAGCCCATCCCGAACACTGAAGCTTTCTTT
few	TRBV30	.	TRBJ2-7	CAWRGGRGGFYEQYF	TGTGCCTGGAGAGGAGGGAGGGGGGGCTTCTACGAGCAGTACTTC
few	TRBV6-5	TRBD2	TRBJ2-7	CASSYGIAGRDYEQYF	TGTGCCAGCAGTTACGGTATAGCAGGGAGGGACTACGAGCAGTACTTC
.	TRBV7-6	.	TRBJ2-5	CASSFNRVQETQYF	TGTGCCAGCAGCTTCAACAGGGTCCAAGAGACCCAGTACTTC
.	TRBV29-1	TRBD2	TRBJ2-3	CSVGWAGGESDTQYF	TGCAGCGTTGGTTGGGCGGGAGGGGAGTCAGATACGCAGTATTTT
.	TRBV2	TRBD2	TRBJ2-1	CASSAQLAGGGNEQFF	TGTGCCAGCAGTGCCCAACTAGCGGGAGGGGGCAATGAGCAGTTCTTC
.	TRBV4-3	TRBD2	TRBJ2-3	CASSHRAGGLGDTQYF	TGCGCCAGCAGCCATAGAGCGGGAGGGCTTGGAGATACGCAGTATTTT
few	TRBV16	.	TRBJ1-2	CASSQGPSYGYTF	TGTGCCAGCAGCCAAGGCCCCAGCTATGGCTACACCTTC
few	TRBV7-6	.	TRBJ2-5	CASSFSPLSGTQYF	TGTGCCAGCAGCTTTTCACCCCTATCCGGGACCCAGTACTTC
.	TRBV6-5	TRBD2	TRBJ2-1	CASSYQVTGGREQFF	TGTGCCAGCAGTTATCAGGTTACGGGGGGAAGGGAGCAGTTCTTC
.	TRBV5-1	.	TRBJ2-1	CASSLPSLSNEQFF	TGCGCCAGCAGCTTGCCTAGTTTGAGCAATGAGCAGTTCTTC
.	TRBV6-5	.	TRBJ2-7	CATRRQALSYEQYF	TGTGCCACCCGGAGACAGGCCCTATCCTACGAGCAGTACTTC
.	TRBV29-1	TRBD1	TRBJ1-1	CSVEWGTGPPFFMNTEAFF	TGCAGCGTTGAGTGGGGGACAGGGCCTCCTTTTTTCATGAACACTGAAGCTTTCTTT
once	TRBV4-2	TRBD2	TRBJ2-7	CASSHDRAGGYEQYF	TGTGCCAGCAGCCATGACAGAGCGGGGGGCTACGAGCAGTACTTC
.	TRBV18	.	TRBJ2-2	CASSLVVTGELFF	TGTGCCAGCTCACTAGTGGTCACCGGGGAGCTGTTTTTT
few	TRBV28	TRBD2	TRBJ2-7	CASRPLAGGPYEQYF	TGTGCCAGCAGACCGCTAGCGGGAGGCCCCTACGAGCAGTACTTC
few	TRBV29-1	.	TRBJ2-5	CSVDRGQETQYF	TGCAGCGTTGATAGGGGCCAAGAGACCCAGTACTTC
.	TRBV5-4	.	TRBJ1-1	CASSLKRVNTEAFF	TGTGCCAGCAGCTTGAAGAGGGTTAACACTGAAGCTTTCTTT
.	TRBV6-1	.	TRBJ1-5	CASSLTTVSNQPQHF	TGTGCCAGCAGTTTGACTACGGTGAGCAATCAGCCCCAGCATTTT
.	TRBV30	TRBD2	TRBJ2-3	CAWKRGSAITDTQYF	TGTGCCTGGAAACGCGGGAGCGCAATCACAGATACGCAGTATTTT